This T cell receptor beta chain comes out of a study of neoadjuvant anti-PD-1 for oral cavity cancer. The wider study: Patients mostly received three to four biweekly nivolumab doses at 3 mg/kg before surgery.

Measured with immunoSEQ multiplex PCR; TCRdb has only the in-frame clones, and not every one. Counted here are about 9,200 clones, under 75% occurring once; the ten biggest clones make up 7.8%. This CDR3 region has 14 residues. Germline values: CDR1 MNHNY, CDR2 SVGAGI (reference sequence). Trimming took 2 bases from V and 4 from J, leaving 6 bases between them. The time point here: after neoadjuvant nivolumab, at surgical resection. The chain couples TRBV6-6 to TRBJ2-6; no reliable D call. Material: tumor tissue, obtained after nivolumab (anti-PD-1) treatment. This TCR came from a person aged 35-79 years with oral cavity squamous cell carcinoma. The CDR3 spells CASSYNTGANVLTF. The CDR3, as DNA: TGTGCCAGCAGTTACAATACCGGGGCCAACGTCCTGACTTTC.